This T cell receptor beta chain was retrieved from a study of technical replicates of blood from several donors. Clones were sequenced by immunoSEQ multiplex PCR, and TCRdb holds only the in-frame ones, with some missing. The sample lists some 71,000 clones; 95% to 97% were seen once. The sequence was collected from a human donor in good health. Specimen: T cells isolated from PBMCs.

CDR3 nucleotide sequence: TGTGCCAGCAGTCCTGGGAGGGGCCTACCTGCTTTCTTT. The encoded protein is CASSPGRGLPAFF. The rearrangement joins TRBV27 to TRBJ1-1; possibly TRBD1 for D (5 bases). Trimming removed 5 bases at V and 11 bases at J, with 18 bases between. The CDR3 has 13 residues. Germline-derived CDR1 and CDR2 are MNHEY and SMNVEV (reference sequence).